What follows are 25 T cell receptor beta chains derived from one specimen sequenced in a study of type 1 regulatory T cells. TCRdb called the reads again in MiXCR, with one record for every CDR3 protein. The repertoire holds 75,000 to 100,000 distinct CDR3 sequences, with roughly 31% as singletons. The sample was CD4+ T cells, either the whole sample or a sorted fraction (not recorded which). The receptors derive from a human donor in good health.

Concerning this clonotype itself: The germline gene is not matched at one end of the junction; a read error may be the cause. V usage is TRBV14 and J usage is TRBJ2-7; possible D gene TRBD2, 6 bases. The CDR3 covers 16 residues. From germline, CDR1 is SGHDN and CDR2 FVKESK. CDR3 DNA sequence: TGTGCCAGCAGCCAAGATGGGGGGACGGTGCACTACAAGCAGTACTTC. It codes for CASSQDGGTVHYKQYF.

In this sample, this clonotype turned up a few times. The V gene is TRBV5-6, the J gene TRBJ2-3, with 10 bases identical to TRBD2. Trimming cost V 4 bases and J 2 bases; bases outside gene matches: 16. The CDR3 extends over 19 amino acids. Per germline, CDR1 SGHDT and CDR2 YYEEEE. The CDR3 is CASSRVVLAGARDTDTQYF. In DNA, the CDR3 is TGTGCCAGCAGCAGGGTCGTCCTAGCGGGAGCGAGAGACACAGATACGCAGTATTTT. The whole variable domain, filled in from reference TRBV5-6 and TRBJ2-3, reads DAGVTQSPTHLIKTRGQQVTLRCSPKSGHDTVSWYQQALGQGPQFIFQYYEEEERQRGNFPDRFSGHQFPNYSSELNVNALLLGDSALYLCASSRVVLAGARDTDTQYFGPGTRLTVL.

V is TRBV11-2 and J is TRBJ2-1; D not certain. Trimming took off 1 base at V and 9 bases at J, with 13 bases between the two ends. CDR1 and CDR2 from the germline V gene are SGHAT and FQNNGV. The length of the CDR3 is 14 residues. CDR3 region: CASSLVVRYGEQFF. The CDR3 region has the DNA TGTGCCAGCAGCTTAGTTGTACGGTACGGTGAGCAGTTCTTC.

This clonotype was observed a handful of times. The chain employs TRBV11-2 and TRBJ2-7; D is unresolved. Germline V CDR1 and CDR2: SGHAT, FQNNGV. CDR3 length: 14 residues. Trimming cost V 1 base and J 4 bases, with 11 bases left between them. For the CDR3, the DNA is TGTGCCAGCAGCTTAGCCCGGACGACTTACGAGCAGTACTTC. This codes for CASSLARTTYEQYF.

This clonotype appeared a few times. The chain carries TRBV20-1 and TRBJ2-1; D is undetermined. Germline CDR1 is DFQATT and CDR2 is SNEGSKA (reference sequence). V lost 1 base and J 10 bases, leaving 8 bases between the germline ends. The CDR3 loop spans 11 amino acids. CDR3 residues: CSARVDAEQFF. CDR3 sequence (DNA): TGCAGTGCTAGAGTGGACGCGGAGCAGTTCTTC.

This chain uses TRBV19 with TRBJ1-4; D remains unclear. This CDR3 comprises 14 residues. V was clipped by 9 bases and J by 3 bases, with 14 bases between them. CDR1 and CDR2 (germline): LNHDA, SQIVND (reference sequence). CDR3 region: CASGTRGANEKLFF. DNA of the CDR3: TGTGCCAGCGGAACCCGGGGTGCTAATGAAAAACTGTTTTTT.

This chain uses TRBV5-1 with TRBJ2-1; tentatively, D is TRBD2 (6 bases). Germline CDR1 SGHRS, CDR2 YFSETQ. This CDR3 is built from 15 residues. The ends were cut back, 2 bases at V and 4 bases at J, with 13 bases in the middle. The DNA for the CDR3 is TGCGCCAGCAGCTTTTCCGGGACTGAGTACAATGAGCAGTTCTTC. Its translation: CASSFSGTEYNEQFF.

This clonotype appeared many times. The CDR3, as DNA: TGTGCCAGTAGTCCTAGGGACAGGGCTGAGCAGTTCTTC. This sequence encodes CASSPRDRAEQFF. V usage is TRBV19 and J usage is TRBJ2-1; 9 bases match TRBD1. The CDR3 is 13 residues long. J lost 9 bases, V lost 5 bases, and 5 bases had no gene match. CDR1 and CDR2 from the germline V gene are LNHDA and SQIVND (reference sequence).

The chain joins TRBV7-2 to TRBJ1-4; D is ambiguous. There are 12 residues in the CDR3. Trimming shortened V by 0 bases and J by 7 bases, and 3 bases separated the two germline ends. CDR1 SGHTA and CDR2 FQGNSA come from the germline V gene. For the CDR3, the DNA is TGTGCCAGCAGCTTAGCTAGTGAAAAACTGTTTTTT. Translated, it gives CASSLASEKLFF. Full variable domain (rest looked up from reference TRBV7-2 and TRBJ1-4): GAGVSQSPSNKVTEKGKDVELRCDPISGHTALYWYRQSLGQGLEFLIYFQGNSAPDKSGLPSDRFSAERTGGSVSTLTIQRTQQEDSAVYLCASSLASEKLFFGSGTQLSVL.

This clonotype was seen only a few times. V gene TRBV10-2 combines with J gene TRBJ2-1; TRBD2 might be the D (6 bases). The CDR3 runs 15 residues. Germline-derived CDR1 and CDR2 are WSHSY and SAAADI. V shed 3 bases and J shed 8 bases, with 17 bases lying between them. Here the CDR3 DNA reads TGCGCCAGCAGTGATGTGGCGGGATTTGTGGATGAGCAGTTCTTC. As protein: CASSDVAGFVDEQFF.

V and J are TRBV5-4 and TRBJ1-1, with 7 positions matching TRBD1. Germline CDR1 SGHNT, CDR2 YYREEE (reference sequence). Trimming cost V 0 bases and J 2 bases; bases outside gene matches: 4. The CDR3 totals 15 residues. CDR3: CASSLEGDRNTEAFF. DNA for the CDR3: TGTGCCAGCAGCTTGGAGGGGGACAGAAACACTGAAGCTTTCTTT.

The V and J genes are TRBV7-2 and TRBJ2-1; no reliable D call. Trimming shortened V by 2 bases and J by 10 bases, and 18 bases separated the two germline ends. This CDR3 has 15 residues. Germline V gene data show CDR1 as SGHTA and CDR2 as FQGNSA. The CDR3 region has the DNA TGTGCCAGCAGCTTAAGTTTGGAACCCTCAACCGAGCAGTTCTTC. Its protein is CASSLSLEPSTEQFF.

This clonotype was observed a single time. J is TRBJ1-6 and V is TRBV27; TRBD1 matches at 9 bases. Germline CDR1 MNHEY, CDR2 SMNVEV (reference sequence). This CDR3 has 15 residues. The V gene end was trimmed by 5 bases and the J gene end by 6 bases; junction bases not matched to a gene: 5. The CDR3 DNA reads TGTGCCAGCAGTCTCCGGACAGGGGTTAATTCACCCCTCCACTTT. Translating it yields CASSLRTGVNSPLHF.

This chain links TRBV5-1 with TRBJ2-7, with D perhaps matching TRBD2 (6 bases). V lost 0 bases and J 3 bases, leaving 13 bases between the germline ends. This CDR3 is 15 amino acids long. Germline-derived CDR1 and CDR2 are SGHRS and YFSETQ. The CDR3 bases are TGCGCCAGCAGCTTGGTCGGCGGGACGGGCTACGAGCAGTACTTC. Protein: CASSLVGGTGYEQYF.

This clonotype was counted between two and nine times. The gene calls are TRBV20-1 and TRBJ1-5, with a possible D match to TRBD1 (5 bases). Trimming shortened V by 0 bases and J by 9 bases, and 15 bases separated the two germline ends. Germline V gives CDR1 DFQATT, CDR2 SNEGSKA (reference sequence). CDR3 length: 14 amino acids. The CDR3 sequence: CSAREGRVQLPQHF. CDR3 coding DNA: TGCAGTGCTAGAGAGGGCAGGGTACAGTTGCCCCAGCATTTT.

Remarks on this clonotype: The conserved final phenylalanine or tryptophan is absent from the CDR3, which likely points to a read error. The gene calls are TRBV18 and TRBJ1-5; possibly TRBD1 for D (6 bases). V was pared by 6 bases and J by 0 bases, with 9 bases between. The CDR3 is 14 residues long. Germline loops: CDR1 KGHSH, CDR2 LQKENI. CDR3 DNA: TGTGCCAGCTCCGGACAGAATAGCAATCAGCCCCAGCATCTT. As protein: CASSGQNSNQPQHL.

This chain connects TRBV27 to TRBJ2-1; D assignment may be TRBD1 or TRBD2 (5 bases each). Trimming cost V 8 bases and J 2 bases, with 16 bases left between them. The CDR3 loop spans 15 amino acids. CDR1 and CDR2 (germline): MNHEY, SMNVEV (reference sequence). The CDR3 DNA reads TGTGCCAGCCGGTCGGGGCTAGGAACCTACAATGAGCAGTTCTTC. Its translation: CASRSGLGTYNEQFF.

V is TRBV7-2 and J is TRBJ1-2; D unclear. The V gene lost 1 base and the J gene lost 4 bases, with 4 bases spanning the gap. Germline-derived CDR1 and CDR2 are SGHTA and FQGNSA. The CDR3 length is 12 residues. The chain's CDR3 is CASSLVGYGYTF. In nucleotides, the CDR3 is TGTGCCAGCAGCTTAGTAGGCTATGGCTACACCTTC. Full variable domain (remainder filled in from reference TRBV7-2 and TRBJ1-2): GAGVSQSPSNKVTEKGKDVELRCDPISGHTALYWYRQSLGQGLEFLIYFQGNSAPDKSGLPSDRFSAERTGGSVSTLTIQRTQQEDSAVYLCASSLVGYGYTFGSGTRLTVV.

This chain joins TRBV18 and TRBJ2-5; D not certain. The germline V gene encodes CDR1 KGHSH and CDR2 LQKENI. Trimming removed 4 bases at V and 3 bases at J, with 15 bases between. CDR3 length: 15 amino acids. The CDR3 spells CASSRPGQLKETQYF. The CDR3 DNA reads TGTGCCAGCTCACGGCCCGGGCAGCTTAAAGAGACCCAGTACTTC.

The chain joins TRBV19 to TRBJ1-6; no definite D call. This CDR3 spans 15 amino acids. Between the trimmed V and J ends, which lost 3 bases and 9 bases, there was a span of 15 bases. Per germline, CDR1 LNHDA and CDR2 SQIVND (reference sequence). The DNA for the CDR3 is TGTGCCAGTAGTATCGGGCCCGGCGGTATTTCACCCCTCCACTTT. This sequence encodes CASSIGPGGISPLHF.

A few counts support this clonotype. The chain carries TRBV3-1 and TRBJ2-5; 7 nucleotides match TRBD2. The CDR3 consists of 15 residues. Germline CDR1 LGHDT, CDR2 YNNKEL (reference sequence). V shed 2 bases, J shed 4 bases, and the junction held 7 bases outside the gene matches. The CDR3 reads CASSQLAGVPETQYF. The CDR3 coding sequence is TGTGCCAGCAGCCAATTGGCGGGGGTACCAGAGACCCAGTACTTC.

A few counts support this clonotype. This chain joins TRBV18 and TRBJ2-7; unclear D gene. CDR1 is KGHSH, CDR2 LQKENI, per germline. Trimming took 1 base from V and 3 from J, leaving 4 bases between them. This CDR3 comprises 12 residues. CDR3 in amino acids: CASSPRNYEQYF. As DNA, the CDR3 is TGTGCCAGCTCACCACGGAACTACGAGCAGTACTTC.

This sequence joins TRBV10-3 and TRBJ1-3, with 8 bases that match TRBD1. V was pared by 7 bases and J by 5 bases, with 7 bases of the junction left unmatched. This CDR3 comprises 14 residues. Germline V gene sequence: CDR1 ENHRY, CDR2 SYGVKD. This CDR3 is CAINSGGLRNTIYF. CDR3 in DNA: TGTGCCATCAATTCAGGGGGCTTAAGAAACACCATATATTTT.

The V call is TRBV5-1, the J call TRBJ2-2; TRBD2 matches at 9 bases. Germline V lookup: CDR1 SGHRS, CDR2 YFSETQ. This CDR3 region has 15 residues. V trimming: 2 bases; J trimming: 7 bases; junction bases outside the gene matches: 6. CDR3: CASSFSGSLNGELFF. The CDR3 DNA sequence: TGCGCCAGCAGCTTTAGCGGGAGTCTCAACGGGGAGCTGTTTTTT.

The chain uses TRBV7-3 and TRBJ2-3, with 7 bases lining up with TRBD2. Germline-derived CDR1 and CDR2 are SGHTA and FQGTGA. The junction had 8 bases not matched to a gene; V was cut back by 2 bases and J by 0 bases. The CDR3 has 17 amino acids. Here the CDR3 reads CASSLEASGTSTDTQYF. The CDR3 DNA reads as TGTGCCAGCAGCTTAGAGGCTAGCGGCACTAGCACAGATACGCAGTATTTT.